The clone carrying this T cell receptor beta chain appeared a single time. This entry is derived from a study of blood T cell repertoires in COVID-19. Study overall: Acute-phase and convalescent COVID-19 samples originated in the United States, Italy and Spain.

Measured with immunoSEQ multiplex PCR; TCRdb has only the in-frame clones, and not every one. The sample contains 250,000 or so clones, 83% of which appear only once. The CDR3 consists of 15 residues. The germline V gene has CDR1 SEHNR and CDR2 FQNEAQ (reference sequence). With 5 bases removed from V and 2 bases from J, the gap between germline ends came to 12 bases. The sample was PBMCs or T cells enriched from blood (not recorded which). V is TRBV7-9 and J is TRBJ2-2; possibly TRBD1 for D (6 bases). The receptor comes from a woman in her thirties or forties who had been exposed to COVID-19. This chain's CDR3 is CASSPTGHNTGELFF. Written as DNA, the CDR3 is TGTGCCAGCAGCCCCACGGGACACAACACCGGGGAGCTGTTTTTT. Full variable domain (remainder filled in from reference TRBV7-9 and TRBJ2-2): DTGVSQNPRHKITKRGQNVTFRCDPISEHNRLYWYRQTLGQGPEFLTYFQNEAQLEKSRLLSDRFSAERPKGSFSTLEIQRTEQGDSAMYLCASSPTGHNTGELFFGEGSRLTVL.